This T cell receptor (beta chain) stems from a study of human T cells and chemical hapten exposure. Time point indicated: patch test 1, 2 weeks after DPC sensitization. Treatment: therapeutic diphenylcyclopropenone sensitization with weekly scalp DPC. TCRdb called the RACE reads again in MiXCR, with one record for every CDR3 protein. The data show 380,000 or so distinct CDR3 sequences, roughly 4.8% seen once. Trimming shortened V by 5 bases and J by 5 bases, and 17 bases separated the two germline ends. The CDR3 has 14 amino acids. Looked up from germline, CDR1 is SGHDT and CDR2 is YYEEEE. This clonotype occurred a few times.

This specimen consisted of whole blood, obtained in connection with sensitization to the hapten diphenylcyclopropenone (DPC). The chain carries TRBV5-6 and TRBJ2-7; a weak D match, TRBD2 (5 bases). This receptor was obtained from a woman aged 45-59 years with alopecia areata. Some clones in this sample may be carry-over from other donors' samples. CDR3 bases: TGTGCCAGCAGTCCCAGGACGGGGATCCACGAGCAGTACTTC. Translation gives CASSPRTGIHEQYF.